A single sample is the source of the 13 T cell receptor beta chains below, sequenced in a study of blood T cell repertoires in COVID-19 (dated by TCRdb to 2020 to 2021). The library was produced with the immunoSEQ multiplex PCR assay. Entries here come from immuneACCESS through TCRdb and include only in-frame sequences with V and J called. Some clones fail to appear in such tables; in the studies checked, an unresolved V gene covers under half of the shortfall, and the cause of the remainder is unknown. A total of 120,000 to 150,000 clones appear in this sample, 80% of them only once. About an eighth of the sample lies in the top ten. Sequenced material: peripheral blood. These receptors all come from a man between 60 and 75 years old with active or convalescent COVID-19.

The table lists this clone with a count of one. The chain joins TRBV12-3 or TRBV12-4 to TRBJ1-1; perhaps TRBD1 as D (5 bases). The CDR3 extends over 11 amino acids. Trimming removed 11 bases from V and 5 bases from J, with 12 bases in between. This CDR3 is CACGGGTEAFF. The CDR3 DNA reads as TGTGCCTGCGGGGGTGGGACTGAAGCTTTCTTT.

The chain recombines TRBV6-6 with TRBJ1-2; 9 bases map to TRBD1. The length of the CDR3 is 15 residues. Germline V CDR1 and CDR2: MNHNY, SVGAGI (reference sequence). J lost 6 bases, V lost 4 bases, and 9 bases had no gene match. The chain's CDR3 is CASSSMTGGIDGYTF. Here the CDR3 DNA reads TGTGCCAGCAGTTCCATGACAGGGGGTATAGATGGCTACACCTTC.

The chain combines TRBV7-9 with TRBJ1-2, with D hard to call. The CDR3 length is 15 residues. Per germline, CDR1 SEHNR and CDR2 FQNEAQ (reference sequence). Trimming pared 4 bases from V and 0 bases from J, leaving 12 bases between. Here the CDR3 DNA reads TGTGCCAGCAGCTCCCACACCGAACCTAACTATGGCTACACCTTC. Translated: CASSSHTEPNYGYTF.

The gene calls are TRBV7-2 and TRBJ1-1, with 9 bases matching TRBD1. This CDR3 is 16 amino acids long. CDR1 and CDR2 from the germline V gene are SGHTA and FQGNSA. J gave up 1 base and V 5 bases, and 8 bases lay outside the gene matches. The CDR3 DNA follows: TGTGCCAGCAGCCTCGGGACAGGGTACGGGAACACTGAAGCTTTCTTT. As protein: CASSLGTGYGNTEAFF. The full variable domain, in which reference TRBV7-2 and TRBJ1-1 provide the parts outside the CDR3, is GAGVSQSPSNKVTEKGKDVELRCDPISGHTALYWYRQSLGQGLEFLIYFQGNSAPDKSGLPSDRFSAERTGGSVSTLTIQRTQQEDSAVYLCASSLGTGYGNTEAFFGQGTRLTVV.

The chain has TRBV7-6 and TRBJ1-5; 9 bases align to TRBD1. CDR1 is SGHVS and CDR2 is FNYEAQ in the germline V gene. The trim removed 1 base at V and 5 bases at J, leaving 0 bases unmatched. This CDR3 is built from 14 residues. CDR3 nucleotide sequence: TGTGCCAGCAGCTTAGGGACAGGGGATCAGCCCCAGCATTTT. Encoded protein: CASSLGTGDQPQHF.

V gene TRBV27 combines with J gene TRBJ1-4, with 10 bases lining up with TRBD1. Germline V CDR1 and CDR2: MNHEY, SMNVEV (reference sequence). This CDR3 has 18 amino acids. The ends lost 5 bases at V and 8 bases at J; junction bases unmatched: 17. CDR3 nucleotides: TGTGCCAGCAGTCCAAAAATCTGGGACAGGGGCTTAAGAGAAAAACTGTTTTTT. This encodes CASSPKIWDRGLREKLFF.

Ten or more counts support this clone. This chain connects TRBV7-7 to TRBJ2-7; D uncertain. The V gene lost 1 base and the J gene lost 3 bases, with 13 bases spanning the gap. Germline V gene sequence: CDR1 SSHAT, CDR2 FNYEAQ (reference sequence). This CDR3 is 15 amino acids long. CDR3 loop: CASSLGSNSHYEQYF. DNA of the CDR3: TGTGCCAGCAGCTTAGGGAGTAATTCACACTACGAGCAGTACTTC. The full variable domain, its missing parts supplied by reference TRBV7-7 and TRBJ2-7, is GAGVSQSPRYKVTKRGQDVTLRCDPISSHATLYWYQQALGQGPEFLTYFNYEAQPDKSGLPSDRFSAERPEGSISTLTIQRTEQRDSAMYRCASSLGSNSHYEQYFGPGTRLTVT.

This clone was observed a few times. The chain links TRBV5-1 to TRBJ2-2, with TRBD2 identical over 13 bases. CDR1 and CDR2 (germline): SGHRS, YFSETQ. This CDR3 contains 18 residues. V dropped 2 bases and J dropped 6; count of bases not matched to a gene: 10. The chain's CDR3 is CASSFQGLAGEGAGELFF. CDR3 sequence (DNA): TGCGCCAGCAGCTTCCAAGGACTAGCGGGAGAGGGGGCCGGGGAGCTGTTTTTT.

The chain couples TRBV5-1 to TRBJ2-7; no clear D. V lost 0 bases, J lost 1 base, and 8 bases lay in between. Germline CDR1 is SGHRS and CDR2 is YFSETQ. The CDR3 has 14 amino acids. The CDR3 sequence is CASSLAPGSYEQYF. The CDR3 DNA follows: TGCGCCAGCAGCTTGGCGCCGGGTTCCTACGAGCAGTACTTC.

The genes are TRBV10-3 and TRBJ2-1; D ambiguous. Trimming took off 8 bases at V and 5 bases at J, with 13 bases between the two ends. The CDR3 contains 13 residues. Germline V CDR1 and CDR2: ENHRY, SYGVKD. The CDR3 nucleotides are TGTGCCATCGCGAGGCGAAATGACAATGAGCAGTTCTTC. This translates into CAIARRNDNEQFF.

The J gene is TRBJ2-5, the V gene TRBV5-1, with TRBD2 as a possible D gene (5 bases). Germline V gene data show CDR1 as SGHRS and CDR2 as YFSETQ. The CDR3 is made up of 15 amino acids. Trimming cost V 4 bases and J 1 base, with 14 bases left between them. CDR3 DNA sequence: TGCGCCAGCAGCACGGGATCCCTAGTCCAAGAGACCCAGTACTTC. Protein product: CASSTGSLVQETQYF.

The chain recombines TRBV7-2 with TRBJ2-1, with a possible D match to TRBD2 (5 bases). The CDR3 is made up of 14 amino acids. Germline loops: CDR1 SGHTA, CDR2 FQGNSA. Between the trimmed V and J ends, which lost 5 bases and 10 bases, there was a span of 18 bases. The CDR3 DNA is TGTGCCAGCAGCACCCCGCCAGTCCCGGGGGAGCAGTTCTTC. Encoded protein: CASSTPPVPGEQFF.

This clone appeared a single time. The CDR3 DNA is TGTGCCAGTAGTATAGCCCCAGGGGTCGAGCAGTACTTC. Its translation is CASSIAPGVEQYF. The chain links TRBV19 to TRBJ2-7; D may be TRBD1 (6 bases). The V end lost 1 base, the J end lost 6 bases, and 10 bases lay between the germline ends. The CDR3 sequence is 13 residues long. Germline V gene sequence: CDR1 LNHDA, CDR2 SQIVND (reference sequence).